This TCR beta chain stems from a study of OX40 agonist ivuxolimab in advanced cancers. Across the whole study: Participants averaged approximately 60 years of age (range 23 to 79) and were around 80% male.

The germline V gene encodes CDR1 SEHNR and CDR2 FQNEAQ (reference sequence). V dropped 1 base and J dropped 1 base, with 5 bases sitting between them. The CDR3 length is 14 residues. The protocol was immunoSEQ multiplex PCR, while the TCRdb copy is restricted to in-frame clones and leaves out a portion. Here the sample spans tens of thousands of clones, approximately 90% being singletons. The clonotype was recovered from an adult with an advanced solid tumor such as melanoma, head and neck, liver or kidney cancer. The chain links TRBV7-9 to TRBJ2-4; D may be TRBD1 (5 bases). The sample was CD4+ or CD8+ T cells sorted from blood, taken in a trial of the OX40 agonist ivuxolimab. The CDR3 region has the DNA TGTGCCAGCAGCTTAGAGGGGGCCAAAAACATTCAGTACTTC. It specifies CASSLEGAKNIQYF.